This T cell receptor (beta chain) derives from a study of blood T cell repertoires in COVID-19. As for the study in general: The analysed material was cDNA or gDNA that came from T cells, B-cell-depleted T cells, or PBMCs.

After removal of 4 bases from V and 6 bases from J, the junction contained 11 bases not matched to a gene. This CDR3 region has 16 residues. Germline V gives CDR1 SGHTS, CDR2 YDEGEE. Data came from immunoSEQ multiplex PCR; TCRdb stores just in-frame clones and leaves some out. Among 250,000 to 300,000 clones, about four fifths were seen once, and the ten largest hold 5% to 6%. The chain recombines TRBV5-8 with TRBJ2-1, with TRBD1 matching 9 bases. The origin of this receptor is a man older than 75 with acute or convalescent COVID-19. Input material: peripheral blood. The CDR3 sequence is CASSKGQGLVGNEQFF. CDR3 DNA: TGTGCCAGCAGCAAAGGACAGGGGTTGGTTGGCAATGAGCAGTTCTTC. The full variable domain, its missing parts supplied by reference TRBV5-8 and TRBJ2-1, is EAGVTQSPTHLIKTRGQQATLRCSPISGHTSVYWYQQALGLGLQFLLWYDEGEERNRGNFPPRFSGRQFPNYSSELNVNALELEDSALYLCASSKGQGLVGNEQFFGPGTRLTVL.